The 14 T cell receptor beta chains in this list originate from one sample, sequenced in a study of blood T cell repertoires in COVID-19. TCRdb keeps only in-frame clones here, not all; method: immunoSEQ multiplex PCR. The data hold more than 130,000 clones, with about four fifths observed a single time. Sequenced sample: peripheral blood. The receptors here all came from a woman older than 75 in a cohort sampled during active or convalescent COVID-19.

This clone was seen a single time. The V gene is TRBV7-6, the J gene TRBJ1-1; D unresolved. CDR1 is SGHVS, CDR2 FNYEAQ, per germline. The CDR3 loop spans 16 amino acids. V gave up 5 bases and J gave up 0 bases, with 16 bases separating them. The CDR3 DNA reads TGTGCCAGCAGCCCCAGGCCAGCGGGGATGAACACTGAAGCTTTCTTT. Translating gives CASSPRPAGMNTEAFF.

V and J are TRBV6-2 or TRBV6-3 and TRBJ2-7; 8 bases agree with TRBD1. This CDR3 comprises 16 residues. V trimming: 5 bases; J trimming: 2 bases; junction bases outside the gene matches: 11. Germline V gene lookup returns CDR1 MNHEY and CDR2 SVGEGT. For the CDR3, the DNA is TGTGCCAGCAGTATAAGACAGGGGAGGAGGACCTACGAGCAGTACGTC. Translated: CASSIRQGRRTYEQYV.

The J gene is TRBJ1-2, the V gene TRBV29-1; D not resolved. The CDR3 is 13 amino acids. Looked up from germline, CDR1 is SQVTM and CDR2 is ANQGSEA. V lost 3 bases and J lost 1, with 9 bases in between. Written as DNA, the CDR3 is TGCAGCGTTGAGGCAGCGGGTAACTATGGCTACACCTTC. Encoded protein: CSVEAAGNYGYTF. Together with reference TRBV29-1 and TRBJ1-2, the CDR3 gives the full variable domain: SAVISQKPSRDICQRGTSLTIQCQVDSQVTMMFWYRQQPGQSLTLIATANQGSEATYESGFVIDKFPISRPNLTFSTLTVSNMSPEDSSIYLCSVEAAGNYGYTFGSGTRLTVV.

In the case of this clone: Other DNA sequences from this sample encode an identical CDR3 as well. This chain connects TRBV7-9 to TRBJ1-1; D is possibly TRBD1 (5 bases). The length of the CDR3 is 13 residues. The germline gives CDR1 SEHNR, CDR2 FQNEAQ (reference sequence). V dropped 5 bases and J dropped 1 base, with 8 bases sitting between them. The DNA for the CDR3 is TGTGCCAGCAGCCTAGACAGGAACACTGAAGCTTTCTTT. Translated, it gives CASSLDRNTEAFF.

J is TRBJ1-2 and V is TRBV7-2; D perhaps matches TRBD1 (5 bases). Per germline, CDR1 SGHTA and CDR2 FQGNSA. CDR3 length equals 14 residues. Trimming pared 3 bases from V and 8 bases from J, leaving 16 bases between. The CDR3, as DNA: TGTGCCAGCAGCTTCCAGTCAGGGAATCGAGGCTACACCTTC. Translated, it gives CASSFQSGNRGYTF.

The chain couples TRBV5-1 to TRBJ2-5; 8 nucleotides agree with TRBD2. The CDR3 runs 14 residues. CDR1 and CDR2 (germline): SGHRS, YFSETQ. The ends lost 4 bases at V and 4 bases at J; junction bases unmatched: 6. The CDR3 coding sequence is TGCGCCAGCAGCGGGACGGGGGGGCCAGAGACCCAGTACTTC. It encodes CASSGTGGPETQYF.

The chain employs TRBV4-2 and TRBJ2-3; 7 bases align to TRBD2. Germline CDR1 LGHNA, CDR2 YNFKEQ. The V gene end was trimmed by 4 bases and the J gene end by 6 bases; junction bases not matched to a gene: 10. This CDR3 region has 15 residues. The CDR3 DNA follows: TGTGCCAGCAGCCGACGGCTAGCGGTGATTGATACGCAGTATTTT. Its protein is CASSRRLAVIDTQYF.

Comment on this clone: The junction departs from the called germline gene at one end, perhaps through a read error. This chain joins TRBV7-7 and TRBJ2-1, with a weak D call TRBD2 (5 bases). The CDR3 is made up of 11 amino acids. Germline V CDR1 and CDR2: SSHAT, FNYEAQ (reference sequence). CDR3 DNA sequence: TGTGCTAGCAGCTCCGGGGATGAGCAGTTCTTC. It encodes CASSSGDEQFF.

The chain employs TRBV19 and TRBJ1-3, with D unresolved. Trimming pared 1 base from V and 8 bases from J, leaving 3 bases between. Germline CDR1 LNHDA, CDR2 SQIVND (reference sequence). This CDR3 is 11 amino acids long. DNA of the CDR3: TGTGCCAGTAGTATAGTATACACCATATATTTT. Residues: CASSIVYTIYF.

The chain uses TRBV7-2 and TRBJ2-7; 11 bases agree with TRBD2. Germline values: CDR1 SGHTA, CDR2 FQGNSA. CDR3 length equals 15 residues. Trimming took 5 bases from V and 0 from J; bases not matched to a gene: 3. CDR3 in amino acids: CASSRLAGGSYEQYF. For the CDR3, the DNA is TGTGCCAGCAGCCGTCTAGCGGGGGGCTCCTACGAGCAGTACTTC.

The rearrangement joins TRBV24-1 to TRBJ2-3; weak D call: TRBD2 (5 bases). Per germline, CDR1 KGHDR and CDR2 SFDVKD. The CDR3 spans 13 residues. Trimming took 9 bases from V and 0 from J, leaving 9 bases between them. This chain's CDR3 is CATGSGSTDTQYF. For the CDR3, the DNA is TGTGCCACCGGATCGGGGAGCACAGATACGCAGTATTTT.

The rearrangement uses TRBV7-8 and TRBJ2-5; 7 nucleotides line up with TRBD1. CDR1 and CDR2 (germline): SGHVS, FQNEAQ. CDR3 length: 14 residues. Trimming at V came to 5 bases and at J to 5 bases, leaving 8 bases not matched to a gene. In nucleotides, the CDR3 is TGTGCCAGCAGCCTACAGACAGGGTCGGAGACCCAGTACTTC. It translates to CASSLQTGSETQYF.

This clone appeared a few times. The rearrangement joins TRBV9 to TRBJ1-6; TRBD1 is a possible D gene (6 bases). CDR3 size: 15 residues. The germline CDR1 and CDR2 sequences are SGDLS and YYNGEE. V lost 4 bases and J 9 bases, leaving 17 bases between the germline ends. The CDR3 region is CASSSQTGNFSPLHF. CDR3 sequence (DNA): TGTGCCAGCAGCTCCCAAACAGGGAACTTTTCACCCCTCCACTTT.

The sample holds one count of this clone. This chain uses TRBV5-6 with TRBJ1-6, with 8 bases that match TRBD1. The CDR3 has 14 residues. Trimming removed 5 bases from V and 10 bases from J; junction bases left unmatched: 8. Germline CDR1 and CDR2: SGHDT and YYEEEE. The CDR3 loop reads CASSLRQGNSPLHF. CDR3 sequence (DNA): TGTGCCAGCAGTTTAAGACAGGGGAACTCACCCCTCCACTTT. The entire variable domain, with the rest obtained from reference TRBV5-6 and TRBJ1-6, is as follows: DAGVTQSPTHLIKTRGQQVTLRCSPKSGHDTVSWYQQALGQGPQFIFQYYEEEERQRGNFPDRFSGHQFPNYSSELNVNALLLGDSALYLCASSLRQGNSPLHFGNGTRLTVT.